These 28 T cell receptor beta chains were all obtained from the same sample, sequenced in a study of blood T cell repertoires in COVID-19. Some clones are missing from TCRdb's copy, which holds only in-frame ones; the method was immunoSEQ multiplex PCR. There are about 280,000 clones in the sample; 70% to 90% occur only once, and over 8% lies in the top ten. The specimen was peripheral blood. The receptor set was obtained from a man aged 18 to 30 with active or convalescent COVID-19.

This CDR3 is CASSSVAGSEAFF. The CDR3 coding sequence is TGTGCCAGTAGTAGTGTGGCAGGCAGTGAAGCTTTCTTT. J is TRBJ1-1 and V is TRBV19; no firm D call. Germline V CDR1 and CDR2: LNHDA, SQIVND (reference sequence). The germline V and J ends were trimmed by 4 bases and 7 bases, with 13 bases remaining between them. The CDR3 sequence is 13 residues long.

V is TRBV12-5 and J is TRBJ2-7; D perhaps matches TRBD2 (6 bases). V shed 5 bases and J shed 2 bases, with 16 bases lying between them. Germline V gene data show CDR1 as LGHNT and CDR2 as FRNRAP. The CDR3 extends over 15 amino acids. The CDR3 loop reads CASGAGFLGAYEQYF. CDR3 nucleotide sequence: TGTGCTAGTGGTGCGGGATTCCTCGGGGCCTACGAGCAGTACTTC. Variable domain in full (rest from reference TRBV12-5 and TRBJ2-7): DARVTQTPRHKVTEMGQEVTMRCQPILGHNTVFWYRQTMMQGLELLAYFRNRAPLDDSGMPKDRFSAEMPDATLATLKIQPSEPRDSAVYFCASGAGFLGAYEQYFGPGTRLTVT.

The gene calls are TRBV19 and TRBJ1-1; 10 bases line up with TRBD1. From germline, CDR1 is LNHDA and CDR2 SQIVND (reference sequence). With V trimmed by 9 bases and J by 5 bases, 6 bases remained unmatched. The CDR3 covers 13 residues. The CDR3 loop reads CASRDRGLTEAFF. CDR3 DNA: TGTGCCAGCAGGGACAGGGGTTTGACTGAAGCTTTCTTT. Full variable domain (rest looked up from reference TRBV19 and TRBJ1-1): DGGITQSPKYLFRKEGQNVTLSCEQNLNHDAMYWYRQDPGQGLRLIYYSQIVNDFQKGDIAEGYSVSREKKESFPLTVTSAQKNPTAFYLCASRDRGLTEAFFGQGTRLTVV.

The V and J genes are TRBV19 and TRBJ1-6, with 8 bases lining up with TRBD1. Germline CDR1 is LNHDA and CDR2 is SQIVND (reference sequence). CDR3 length: 14 residues. Trimming at V came to 4 bases and at J to 7 bases, leaving 3 bases not matched to a gene. CDR3 protein: CASSTRTGNSPLHF. CDR3 in DNA: TGTGCCAGTAGTACCCGGACAGGGAATTCACCCCTCCACTTT.

The chain combines TRBV3-1 (or the pseudogene TRBV3-2) with TRBJ2-7; 9 nucleotides line up with TRBD2. This CDR3 has 14 residues. Germline CDR1 reads LGHDT; CDR2 reads YNNKEL (reference sequence). The V and J ends lost 4 bases and 4 bases, in that order; junction bases with no gene match: 5. The CDR3 region has the DNA TGTGCCAGCAGCCCAAAGCGGGGGGTATACGAGCAGTACTTC. Amino acids: CASSPKRGVYEQYF.

The V and J genes are TRBV5-5 and TRBJ1-5, with D possibly being TRBD1 (5 bases). Trimming stripped 0 bases from V and 7 bases from J, with 26 bases between. This CDR3 comprises 19 residues. Germline V gives CDR1 SGHKS, CDR2 YYEKEE (reference sequence). The CDR3 protein is CASSLENYIGPREGQPQHF. The CDR3 nucleotides are TGTGCCAGCAGCTTGGAAAATTACATTGGCCCTCGGGAGGGGCAGCCCCAGCATTTT.

The chain joins TRBV3-1 (or the pseudogene TRBV3-2) to TRBJ2-4; 9 bases line up with TRBD2. The CDR3 is 20 residues long. Germline V gene data show CDR1 as LGHDT and CDR2 as YNNKEL (reference sequence). J gave up 1 base and V 1 base, and 14 bases lay outside the gene matches. CDR3 sequence: CASSQAVRTSEYWAKNIQYF. The CDR3 region has the DNA TGTGCCAGCAGCCAAGCCGTAAGGACTAGCGAATATTGGGCCAAAAACATTCAGTACTTC.

The CDR3 loop reads CASSSTTSAGEQFF. The CDR3 nucleotides read TGTGCCAGCAGCTCGACAACTAGCGCGGGTGAGCAGTTCTTC. The chain combines TRBV11-2 with TRBJ2-1; 7 nucleotides align to TRBD2. V gave up 4 bases and J gave up 9 bases; unmatched junction bases: 9. Germline values: CDR1 SGHAT, CDR2 FQNNGV. CDR3 length: 14 residues.

The chain recombines TRBV19 with TRBJ1-6; possibly TRBD1 for D (6 bases). Germline V gene data show CDR1 as LNHDA and CDR2 as SQIVND (reference sequence). CDR3 length: 19 amino acids. V gave up 6 bases and J gave up 3 bases, with 24 bases separating them. The CDR3 coding sequence is TGTGCCAGTAGCGTAGAGGACAGTAAGATCCAGAACTATAATTCACCCCTCCACTTT. This sequence encodes CASSVEDSKIQNYNSPLHF.

The chain combines TRBV20-1 with TRBJ2-2; unclear D gene. Germline values: CDR1 DFQATT, CDR2 SNEGSKA (reference sequence). The CDR3 is 14 amino acids. Between the trimmed V and J ends, which lost 3 bases and 5 bases, there was a span of 13 bases. The CDR3 DNA sequence: TGCAGTGCTAGTGGTCAGGATAATACCGGGGAGCTGTTTTTT. It is translated as CSASGQDNTGELFF.

The rearrangement joins TRBV10-1 to TRBJ2-5, with TRBD1 as a possible D gene (5 bases). CDR3 size: 16 residues. Germline lookup yields CDR1 WNHNN and CDR2 SYGVQD (reference sequence). The V end was cut by 0 bases, the J end by 3 bases, with 14 bases between. CDR3 sequence reads: CASSESIGQGEETQYF. CDR3 nucleotides: TGCGCCAGCAGTGAGTCTATCGGCCAGGGCGAAGAGACCCAGTACTTC.

This clone has a single count. The J gene is TRBJ2-1, the V gene TRBV29-1; 10 positions agree with TRBD2. The CDR3 covers 15 residues. CDR1 and CDR2 (germline): SQVTM, ANQGSEA. The ends lost 2 bases at V and 8 bases at J; junction bases unmatched: 9. This CDR3 reads CSVERSGGASDEQFF. CDR3 in DNA: TGCAGCGTTGAAAGAAGCGGGGGGGCCTCGGATGAGCAGTTCTTC.

This chain links TRBV18 with TRBJ2-7, with D tentatively TRBD2 (5 bases). Looked up from germline, CDR1 is KGHSH and CDR2 is LQKENI. The CDR3 contains 13 residues. Trimming pared 2 bases from V and 3 bases from J, leaving 8 bases between. DNA for the CDR3: TGTGCCAGCTCACCATGGGAGTTCTACGAGCAGTACTTC. Residues: CASSPWEFYEQYF.

The chain uses TRBV29-1 and TRBJ2-5; possibly TRBD1 for D (5 bases). V dropped 2 bases and J dropped 4 bases, with 8 bases sitting between them. Looked up from germline, CDR1 is SQVTM and CDR2 is ANQGSEA. CDR3 length equals 12 residues. The DNA of the CDR3 is TGCAGCGTTGAAAGGGGTGTAGAGACCCAGTACTTC. Encoded protein: CSVERGVETQYF.

The V call is TRBV9, the J call TRBJ1-6; possible D gene TRBD1, 5 bases. The CDR3 totals 14 residues. CDR1 and CDR2 from the germline V gene are SGDLS and YYNGEE. V lost 0 bases, J lost 8 bases, and 9 bases lay in between. CDR3 residues: CASSVGRVDSPLHF. The CDR3 bases are TGTGCCAGCAGCGTAGGCAGGGTTGATTCACCCCTCCACTTT.

This clone has just one count. The CDR3 loop is CAISGGTGLYGYTF. DNA for the CDR3: TGTGCCATCAGTGGGGGGACAGGGTTATATGGCTACACCTTC. The V and J genes are TRBV10-3 and TRBJ1-2, with 9 bases fitting TRBD1. This CDR3 is 14 amino acids long. Germline trimming cut 4 bases from V and 5 bases from J; bases unmatched to any gene: 5. In germline, CDR1 is ENHRY, CDR2 SYGVKD.

This clone was detected only once. The J gene is TRBJ1-2, the V gene TRBV21-1; TRBD1, the table's D call, lacks a check against the DNA. TRBV21-1 is termed a pseudogene. The CDR3 length is 14 residues. CDR3 coding DNA: TGTGCCAGCAGCAGAGAAGCCGGGACAATCGGCTACACCTTC. Translating it yields CASSREAGTIGYTF.

The V and J genes are TRBV10-3 and TRBJ2-3, with 8 bases matching TRBD2. This CDR3 has 18 amino acids. CDR1 is ENHRY, CDR2 SYGVKD, per germline. Trimming at V came to 0 bases and at J to 0 bases, leaving 8 bases not matched to a gene. DNA for the CDR3: TGTGCCATCAGTGAGTCGGCTAGCGGGTACTCTAGCACAGATACGCAGTATTTT. Its translation is CAISESASGYSSTDTQYF.

The CDR3 coding sequence is TGTGCCAGCAGTGTTCGACAGGTCTCCTACGAGCAGTACTTC. It is translated as CASSVRQVSYEQYF. The rearrangement joins TRBV2 to TRBJ2-7; D possibly corresponds to TRBD1 (6 bases). The CDR3 extends over 14 amino acids. Germline V gene lookup returns CDR1 SNHLY and CDR2 FYNNEI. V was trimmed by 4 bases and J by 0 bases, leaving 10 bases between them.

CDR3 in amino acids: CASSQDIGQGALETQYF. The CDR3, as DNA: TGTGCCAGCAGCCAAGATATTGGACAGGGGGCTCTTGAGACCCAGTACTTC. The chain recombines TRBV14 with TRBJ2-5; 11 bases are shared with TRBD1. V shed 0 bases, J shed 5 bases, and the junction held 8 bases outside the gene matches. CDR3 length: 17 amino acids. In germline, CDR1 is SGHDN, CDR2 FVKESK.

The chain employs TRBV5-6 and TRBJ1-2; TRBD1 aligns across 8 bases. The CDR3 consists of 14 residues. Germline lookup yields CDR1 SGHDT and CDR2 YYEEEE. V dropped 2 bases and J dropped 7; count of bases not matched to a gene: 7. CDR3: CASSFQGARVGYTF. As DNA, the CDR3 is TGTGCCAGCAGCTTCCAGGGGGCAAGGGTTGGCTACACCTTC.

V gene TRBV19 combines with J gene TRBJ1-2; 10 bases line up with TRBD1. With V trimmed by 5 bases and J by 4 bases, 1 base remained unmatched. The CDR3 contains 13 residues. The germline V gene has CDR1 LNHDA and CDR2 SQIVND (reference sequence). CDR3 sequence reads: CASSGDRGYGYTF. The CDR3 region has the DNA TGTGCCAGTAGTGGGGACAGGGGCTATGGCTACACCTTC.

The rearrangement uses TRBV6-4 and TRBJ2-3; the match to TRBD2 covers 10 bases. Trimming removed 4 bases from V and 5 bases from J; junction bases left unmatched: 6. Germline CDR1 reads MRHNA; CDR2 reads SNTAGT. The CDR3 totals 15 residues. The CDR3 nucleotides are TGTGCCAGCAGTGCCCTAGCGGGGGAAGAAGATACGCAGTATTTT. Translated: CASSALAGEEDTQYF.

The gene calls are TRBV2 and TRBJ2-3; a weak D match, TRBD2 (7 bases). CDR1 and CDR2 from the germline V gene are SNHLY and FYNNEI. CDR3 length: 15 amino acids. Trimming shortened V by 4 bases and J by 2 bases, and 13 bases separated the two germline ends. CDR3 bases: TGTGCCAGCAGTGGCAAGGGGGGGAACACAGATACGCAGTATTTT. It specifies CASSGKGGNTDTQYF.

This clone occurred a few times. The CDR3 loop reads CASSRRGDEQYF. The CDR3 bases are TGTGCCAGCAGCCGACGGGGGGACGAGCAGTACTTC. The chain is built from TRBV7-8 and TRBJ2-7; TRBD2 matches 7 bases. V shed 5 bases and J 5 bases; nucleotides not matched to a gene: 3. This CDR3 comprises 12 residues. The germline V gene encodes CDR1 SGHVS and CDR2 FQNEAQ. The complete variable domain, with remaining parts taken from reference TRBV7-8 and TRBJ2-7, reads GAGVSQSPRYKVAKRGQDVALRCDPISGHVSLFWYQQALGQGPEFLTYFQNEAQLDKSGLPSDRFFAERPEGSVSTLKIQRTQQEDSAVYLCASSRRGDEQYFGPGTRLTVT.

This clone appeared a few times. The V call is TRBV19, the J call TRBJ1-2, with TRBD1 identical over 9 bases. In germline, CDR1 is LNHDA, CDR2 SQIVND (reference sequence). After removal of 6 bases from V and 4 bases from J, the junction contained 9 bases not matched to a gene. CDR3 length: 15 residues. CDR3 region: CASRIGDRDRYGYTF. Here the CDR3 DNA reads TGTGCCAGTAGGATCGGGGACAGGGACCGCTATGGCTACACCTTC.

The chain's CDR3 is CASSEGNRGFYEQYF. The CDR3 DNA sequence: TGTGCCAGCAGTGAAGGTAACAGGGGATTCTACGAGCAGTACTTC. The chain has TRBV6-1 and TRBJ2-7; 7 nucleotides match TRBD1. The V gene end was trimmed by 1 base and the J gene end by 3 bases; junction bases not matched to a gene: 6. From germline, CDR1 is MNHNS and CDR2 SASEGT. The CDR3 is 15 amino acids.

This clone appeared once. The chain carries TRBV2 and TRBJ2-3, with 7 bases matching TRBD1. Unmatched junction bases numbered 1, after V lost 7 bases and J lost 0 bases. Looked up from germline, CDR1 is SNHLY and CDR2 is FYNNEI. This CDR3 has 13 amino acids. The CDR3: CASNRGSTDTQYF. CDR3 in DNA: TGTGCCAGCAACAGGGGAAGCACAGATACGCAGTATTTT.